This entry describes one TCR beta chain. No antigen is known for it. The data were taken from a study of monozygotic twins with inflammatory bowel disease. Notes on the study in general: Compared with healthy co-twins, IBD patients showed reduced TCRbeta repertoire diversity by inverse Simpson. Repertoire similarity was not found to differ between concordant and discordant twins, possibly from limited power.

Whole-blood total RNA was extracted without T cell sorting. Using the 5' RACE reads, TCRdb records one entry per CDR3 protein without DNA. The sample shows around 450,000 distinct CDR3 sequences, and 2.4% sits with its ten largest clones. The TCR sequence derives from a human donor with ulcerative colitis or Crohn's disease, or a healthy co-twin of an affected twin (not recorded which). The material sequenced was blood.

The CDR3 sequence is CASSLPNSGQGKTQYF. V and J are TRBV7-6 and TRBJ2-5; the D call of TRBD1 rests on TCRdb alone, since no DNA is present to check it. The CDR3 sequence is 16 residues long. Per the germline V gene, CDR1 is SGHVS and CDR2 is FNYEAQ. The variable domain in full, completed from reference TRBV7-6 and TRBJ2-5, reads GAGVSQSPRYKVTKRGQDVALRCDPISGHVSLYWYRQALGQGPEFLTYFNYEAQQDKSGLPNDRFSAERPEGSISTLTIQRTEQRDSAMYRCASSLPNSGQGKTQYFGPGTRLLVL.